The entry that follows covers one T cell receptor beta chain sequence. Which antigen it targets is not known. No qualities accompany the bases; no much larger clone lies one base away. Taken from the germline V gene, the CDR1 and CDR2 loops are KGHSH and LQKENI. The germline V end is reduced by 6 bases and the J end by 9 bases; junction bases left unmatched: 9. The CDR3 holds 13 amino acids from the cysteine to the phenylalanine. The read is trimmed to its CDR3 DNA, 39 bases read in frame from base 1. TCRbeta CDR3 regions were amplified from genomic DNA using the immunoSEQ Assay, a bias-controlled multiplex PCR. As for the original processing: The number of nucleated cells in each sample was estimated by amplification of reference gene primers within the assay. To quantify the absolute abundance of each unique TCRbeta CDR3 rearrangement, sequence reads were collapsed and filtered. For each sample, productive Simpson clonality was calculated by taking the square root of Simpson's diversity index across productive rearrangements. The immuneACCESS repertoire file appears here via TCRdb, limited to in-frame rearrangements. These files lack a portion of the clones; in checked studies, under half of the deficit traces to unresolved V genes, and the cause of the others is not known. The V and J calls and clone size come from that table; D and trimming were worked out from the DNA. The sample table records more than 95,000 clones; about 82% of these occur just once. The leading ten clones occupy roughly 4.9% of the sample.

Whole blood was collected in K2EDTA tubes by collaborating institutions according to the institutions' own protocols. For TCRbeta analysis, collaborators shipped samples in one of three forms: frozen whole blood, isolated PBMCs, or DNA extracted from either of those sample types. This record comes from a study of blood T cell repertoires in COVID-19 (dated by TCRdb to between 2020 and 2021). Some background on the complete study: The collaborator samples originated in the United States, Italy and Spain and spanned the acute and convalescent phases of COVID-19. Samples were obtained from the ongoing ImmuneRACE study (first 160 participants) and from about 1,300 subjects provided by 6 global collaborators. A de-identified subject ID, COVID-19 status, age in years and sex were almost always included in the sample metadata. Where available, HLA class I and class II types were taken from metadata supplied by the sample provider and were not determined by assay-based typing. Deeply sampled blood TCRbeta repertoires from subjects exposed to, actively infected with, or recovered from COVID-19 were included in the dataset. The material from the prospective study consisted of cDNA or gDNA derived from T cells, B-cell-depleted T cells, or PBMCs. The repertoires were released in a freely available public database intended as a resource for research on the immune response to SARS-CoV-2. Beyond this particular receptor, the publication reports: Clinical and demographic metadata were provided uncurated, with the amount varying by source and participant.

Sequenced input: peripheral blood. The TCR sequence derives from a human donor in a cohort sampled during active COVID-19. The sequence is built from TRBV18 and TRBJ2-7, and 9 bases in between align with TRBD1. For the CDR3, the sequence is CASSPDRGEGQYF. The nucleotide sequence reads as follows: TGTGCCAGCTCCCCGGACAGGGGCGAGGGGCAGTACTTC.